This TCR beta chain was found in a study of metastatic and nonmetastatic thyroid tumors. TCRdb re-processed the PCR reads through MiXCR. The sample has roughly 39,000 clones, approximately 44% seen once. This CDR3 has 15 residues. CDR1 is LGHNA, CDR2 YSLEER, per germline. V gave up 3 bases and J gave up 0 bases; unmatched junction bases: 3. Thyroid surgery was performed in patients who had received no treatment beforehand. The sample taken for sequencing was tumor tissue. The genes are TRBV4-3 and TRBJ2-3; TRBD2 matches at 7 bases. The sequence came from a male donor with papillary thyroid cancer or a benign thyroid nodule (not recorded which). Some clones in this sample may be carry-over from other donors' samples. CDR3 region: CASSQSGASTDTQYF. The CDR3 region has the DNA TGCGCCAGCAGCCAGAGCGGGGCTAGCACAGATACGCAGTATTTT.